This T cell receptor beta chain was observed in a study of shared clonotypes between healthy human individuals (dated by TCRdb to the early 2020s). Background for the entire study: The cohort included three men and two women between 18 and 49 years of age. Libraries were prepared and TCR repertoires were sequenced by different laboratories using diverse techniques, in order to increase sequencing depth and limit assay-specific biases. Between about 0.94 and 10 billion PBMCs per donor were obtained by leukapheresis. For each donor, CD4 naive and CD4 memory were each given three plates, CD8 naive was given two plates, and CD8 memory was given one plate. To estimate repertoire size and how much clonotype sharing occurs between individuals, the study deeply sequenced the blood TCR repertoires of about five healthy adults. Paper-wide results and their limitations: Naive subsets generally had larger estimated clonotype richness than memory subsets did. Sharing across several donors was observed for 4.5% to 6.5% of naive CD4, over 3% of naive CD8, over 2% of memory CD4, and about 0.4% of memory CD8 clonotypes. Because the study included a small number of donors, the genetic and exposure-history diversity represented was limited. Sampling was restricted to blood, and TCR repertoires in tissue are likely to differ from TCR repertoires in blood. Even with the large sequencing depth, rarefaction of the sorted-subset datasets indicated that sequencing was incomplete. Based on pairwise subsampling, the degree of clonotype sharing among donors was expected to be affected by sequencing depth. Clonotypes shared by all four sorted-subset donors showed higher generation probabilities than non-shared clonotypes.

Donors were healthy HIV-negative adults with no recently reported acute infections or vaccinations. All donors were Caucasian adults living in Nashville, Tennessee, USA. Magnetic negative selection was used to enrich CD4+ T cells, after which naive cells were positively selected on CD45RA and the negative fraction became the memory subset. Blood was collected by leukapheresis, and PBMCs were isolated by Ficoll-Histopaque density gradient centrifugation and then cryopreserved in liquid nitrogen vapor phase. Analytical flow cytometry was used to check the purity and quantity of every magnetically sorted T cell population. From each sorted fraction, genomic DNA was isolated and quantified by UV absorbance on a Nanodrop 2000c. Looking up the germline V gene (reference sequence) yields CDR1 GTSNPN and CDR2 SVGIG. The CDR3, from cysteine to phenylalanine, totals 14 residues. The only DNA kept is the CDR3, 42 bases in frame from the first base. Germline trimming: 2 bases from V, 6 bases from J; junction bases outside gene matches: 10.

Using the deep immunoSEQ assay, TCR CDR3 regions were amplified from genomic DNA by multiplex PCR. Genomic DNA extracted from each cell subset was distributed evenly over all wells of several immunoSEQ 96-well plates, and each plate served as one replicate. For sorted subsets, each replicate PCR was loaded with roughly 200 ng genomic DNA, equivalent to 32,000 or so T cell genomes. Purified libraries were measured with a Qubit 3.0 fluorometer, size-checked on a Bioanalyzer 2100, and measured again with the KAPA Library Quantification kit. Each immunoSEQ 96-well plate was sequenced on its own single-read 150-cycle Illumina NextSeq 550 flow cell. On the study's bioinformatics: Because the immunoSEQ output held only junctional sequences and lacked quality scores, the filtering could not match the filtering applied to full-length reads. Sequences were annotated with PyIR, a Python wrapper for IgBLAST v1.9, and V/J genes and CDR3 were assigned using IMGT germline references. Reads were filtered out if the reads had weak V/J assignments (E-value above 1e-6), no CDR3, stop codons, out-of-frame junctions, or ambiguous translated residues. V3J clonotypes were defined as sequences sharing an identical inferred V gene, J gene, and CDR3 amino acid sequence. Percentage overlap between repertoires was computed as shared unique clonotypes divided by the size of the smaller repertoire. Repertoire richness was assessed with RTK rarefaction, the Chao1 estimator, and Recon v2.1 estimates of unobserved clonotypes. Generation probabilities were computed with OLGA for all TCRbeta clonotypes obtained by the gDNA method from four donors. The table comes from immuneACCESS by way of TCRdb, which keeps in-frame sequences with V and J called. Part of the clones is missing from these tables; in studies checked, under half for an unresolved V gene and the rest for unknown reasons. The V and J calls and clone size were taken over from that table, and D and trimming were inferred from the DNA. The sample table shows around 2.1 million clones, and 95% are seen once. More than 0.1% of the sample is held by the ten biggest clonotypes.

As concerns this clone: What this receptor recognizes is not known. No much larger clone is present one base from it, and per-base qualities are unavailable.

This chain joins TRBV30 to TRBJ2-7; TRBD1 lines up with 7 middle nucleotides. Sequencing was carried out using naive CD4+ T cells sorted from blood. This specimen's cell subset or site label, interpreted: CD45RA+ positively selected. This receptor was obtained from a man in his late teens or twenties in good health. The DNA sequence is TGTGCCTGGAGTCTCGCGACAGGGTTTCGCGAGCAGTACTTC. Its amino acids are CAWSLATGFREQYF.